This TCR beta chain was identified in a study of control samples from healthy donors and cancer patients. The repertoire was sequenced with immunoSEQ multiplex PCR; TCRdb's copy has only in-frame clones and lacks some. The sample has under 130,000 clones, approximately 90% seen once. The CDR3 extends over 13 amino acids. Unmatched junction bases numbered 2, after V lost 5 bases and J lost 6 bases. The table lists this clone with a count of one. This TCR came from a man between 60 and 70 years old with lung cancer. The sequenced sample consisted of PBMCs. The chain has TRBV12-3 or TRBV12-4 and TRBJ1-5; 9 nucleotides line up with TRBD1. The CDR3 is CASSTGGGQPQHF. Written as DNA, the CDR3 is TGTGCCAGCAGTACAGGGGGCGGTCAGCCCCAGCATTTT.